These T cell receptor beta chains were read from a single sample in a study of T cells in Graves' hyperthyroidism and ophthalmopathy. TCRdb reprocessed the multiplex PCR reads via MiXCR and lists one record per CDR3 protein. The data contain around 600,000 distinct CDR3 sequences, 13% to 15% of them singletons. Sequencing was performed on blood. The receptor source for this set is a woman younger than 35 with Graves' ophthalmopathy. CDR3s include the opening cysteine and the closing phenylalanine or tryptophan. The order of the fields is clone size, J gene, D gene, V gene, CDR3 DNA, CDR3 protein. The D gene is left open where the match is weak. Clone size is given for some rows only: seen once, a few or many times, or a class if the clone is expanded.

abundance: few
j_gene: TRBJ2-7
d_gene: TRBD1
v_gene: TRBV6-2/TRBV6-3
CDR3nt: TGTGCCAGCAGTGGACAGGGGTTTCGGTACGAGCAGTACTTC
CDR3aa: CASSGQGFRYEQYF

abundance: many
j_gene: TRBJ1-3
d_gene: .
v_gene: TRBV6-5
CDR3nt: TGTGCCAGCAGTTACCAGGGCCCAGGGGGAAACACCATATATTTT
CDR3aa: CASSYQGPGGNTIYF

abundance: many
j_gene: TRBJ2-2
d_gene: TRBD1
v_gene: TRBV5-1
CDR3nt: TGCGCCAGCAGACGATCCGGGACAGGGTTCACCGGGGAGCTGTTTTTT
CDR3aa: CASRRSGTGFTGELFF

abundance: many
j_gene: TRBJ2-5
d_gene: .
v_gene: TRBV12-5
CDR3nt: TGTGCTAGTGGCCTAGGACGGATCCAAGAGACCCAGTACTTC
CDR3aa: CASGLGRIQETQYF

abundance: many
j_gene: TRBJ2-3
d_gene: .
v_gene: TRBV20-1
CDR3nt: TGCAGTGCTAGCTGGGCGCGGGCCTTTACAGATACGCAGTATTTT
CDR3aa: CSASWARAFTDTQYF

abundance: few
j_gene: TRBJ2-1
d_gene: TRBD2
v_gene: TRBV6-2/TRBV6-3
CDR3nt: TGTGCCAGCAGTTACAGGGGACTAGCGGGAGTTGGAATAAATGAGCAGTTCTTC
CDR3aa: CASSYRGLAGVGINEQFF

abundance: many
j_gene: TRBJ2-7
d_gene: TRBD1
v_gene: TRBV9
CDR3nt: TGTGCCAGCAGCGTAGTCGACAGGGGCGCCGAGCAGTACTTC
CDR3aa: CASSVVDRGAEQYF

abundance: many
j_gene: TRBJ2-1
d_gene: TRBD2
v_gene: TRBV24-1
CDR3nt: TGTGCCACCAGTGATTCTAGCGGGAGGAACTACAATGAGCAGTTCTTC
CDR3aa: CATSDSSGRNYNEQFF

abundance: many
j_gene: TRBJ2-2
d_gene: TRBD1
v_gene: TRBV7-2
CDR3nt: TGTGCCAGCAGCCAGTACTATACAGGGGTGAACACCGGGGAGCTGTTTTTT
CDR3aa: CASSQYYTGVNTGELFF

abundance: .
j_gene: TRBJ1-1
d_gene: TRBD1
v_gene: TRBV5-4
CDR3nt: TGTGCCAGCAGCAAACAGGGGACCTTAAACACTGAAGCTTTCTTT
CDR3aa: CASSKQGTLNTEAFF

abundance: many
j_gene: TRBJ1-1
d_gene: TRBD1
v_gene: TRBV5-1
CDR3nt: TGCGCCAGCAGCTTGTTTCCCTCGGGACAGGGGTTAGACACTGAAGCTTTCTTT
CDR3aa: CASSLFPSGQGLDTEAFF

abundance: many
j_gene: TRBJ2-1
d_gene: .
v_gene: TRBV5-1
CDR3nt: TGCGCCAGCAGCTTCGTAGCGGACAATGAGCAGTTCTTC
CDR3aa: CASSFVADNEQFF

abundance: .
j_gene: TRBJ2-7
d_gene: TRBD2
v_gene: TRBV20-1
CDR3nt: TGCAGTGCTCGCGGACTAGCGGGAGATTCACCCTACGAGCAGTACTTC
CDR3aa: CSARGLAGDSPYEQYF

abundance: many
j_gene: TRBJ2-7
d_gene: TRBD2
v_gene: TRBV6-2/TRBV6-3
CDR3nt: TGTGCCAGCAGTTACGGGGGACTAGCGGGATCGTCGTACGAGCAGTACTTC
CDR3aa: CASSYGGLAGSSYEQYF

abundance: many
j_gene: TRBJ2-7
d_gene: .
v_gene: TRBV6-1
CDR3nt: TGTGCCAGCAGTTACTTTTCTTCACCGGGGGACCGGGAGCAGTACTTC
CDR3aa: CASSYFSSPGDREQYF

abundance: many
j_gene: TRBJ2-5
d_gene: TRBD2
v_gene: TRBV19
CDR3nt: TGTGCCAGTAGTATAGGACTAGCGGGACAAGAGACCCAGTACTTC
CDR3aa: CASSIGLAGQETQYF

abundance: few
j_gene: TRBJ2-7
d_gene: .
v_gene: TRBV6-5
CDR3nt: TGTGCCAGCAATTTAGGAGGGGTCGAGCAGTACTTC
CDR3aa: CASNLGGVEQYF

abundance: few
j_gene: TRBJ2-1
d_gene: .
v_gene: TRBV6-2/TRBV6-3
CDR3nt: TGTGCCAGCAGTTATAGGGGCTTAGGGGTCTCCTACAATGAGCAGTTCTTC
CDR3aa: CASSYRGLGVSYNEQFF

abundance: .
j_gene: TRBJ1-2
d_gene: .
v_gene: TRBV30
CDR3nt: TGTGCCTGGAGTTTTACTCGGGACGCAGGCTATGGCTACACCTTC
CDR3aa: CAWSFTRDAGYGYTF

abundance: few
j_gene: TRBJ1-5
d_gene: .
v_gene: TRBV29-1
CDR3nt: TGCAGCGTCGGGGACCCGGGGAATCAGCCCCAGCATTTT
CDR3aa: CSVGDPGNQPQHF

abundance: .
j_gene: TRBJ2-7
d_gene: TRBD2
v_gene: TRBV20-1
CDR3nt: TGCAGTGCTAGAGATTTTTGGACTAGCGGGATGAGCTCCTACGAGCAGTACTTC
CDR3aa: CSARDFWTSGMSSYEQYF

abundance: .
j_gene: TRBJ1-5
d_gene: .
v_gene: TRBV2
CDR3nt: TGTGCCAGCGTCAGGGATGGAAATCAGCCCCAGCATTTT
CDR3aa: CASVRDGNQPQHF

abundance: .
j_gene: TRBJ2-1
d_gene: TRBD2
v_gene: TRBV3-1
CDR3nt: TGTGCCAGCAGCCGGTTTAGCGGGAGGTCCGACAATGAGCAGTTCTTC
CDR3aa: CASSRFSGRSDNEQFF

abundance: .
j_gene: TRBJ2-2
d_gene: .
v_gene: TRBV9
CDR3nt: TGTGCCAGCAGCAGCAAGACACAGGTATCCGGGGAGCTGTTTTTT
CDR3aa: CASSSKTQVSGELFF

abundance: once
j_gene: TRBJ2-1
d_gene: .
v_gene: TRBV6-1
CDR3nt: TGTGCCAGCAGTAGATTATCCGGGAGAAACTACAATGAGCAGTTCTTC
CDR3aa: CASSRLSGRNYNEQFF

abundance: once
j_gene: TRBJ2-6
d_gene: .
v_gene: TRBV15
CDR3nt: TGTGCCACCAGCAGGGCGCATAGCTCTGGGGCCAACGTCCTGACTTTC
CDR3aa: CATSRAHSSGANVLTF

abundance: few
j_gene: TRBJ1-4
d_gene: .
v_gene: TRBV19
CDR3nt: TGTGCCAGCCAGCCCCGTTCGTTTAGTGAAAAACTGTTTTTT
CDR3aa: CASQPRSFSEKLFF

abundance: many
j_gene: TRBJ2-1
d_gene: TRBD2
v_gene: TRBV19
CDR3nt: TGTGCCAGTAGTATTGGACTAGCGGAGTACAATGAGCAGTTCTTC
CDR3aa: CASSIGLAEYNEQFF

abundance: many
j_gene: TRBJ2-5
d_gene: .
v_gene: TRBV6-6
CDR3nt: TGTGCCAGCAGTTACTCGGTGAACCGGGTCGGAGAGACCCAGTACTTC
CDR3aa: CASSYSVNRVGETQYF

abundance: few
j_gene: TRBJ2-3
d_gene: .
v_gene: TRBV9
CDR3nt: TGTGCCAGCAGCGAGAGCCGTTTCGGGACAGATACGCAGTATTTT
CDR3aa: CASSESRFGTDTQYF

abundance: .
j_gene: TRBJ2-5
d_gene: .
v_gene: TRBV7-9
CDR3nt: TGTGCCAGCAGCTTTGGGGGGTCCCTGGCGACCCAGTACTTC
CDR3aa: CASSFGGSLATQYF

abundance: few
j_gene: TRBJ2-3
d_gene: .
v_gene: TRBV30
CDR3nt: TGTGCCTGGAGTAACACAGATACGCAGTATTTT
CDR3aa: CAWSNTDTQYF

abundance: .
j_gene: TRBJ1-5
d_gene: .
v_gene: TRBV12-3/TRBV12-4
CDR3nt: TGTGCCAGCAGTTTAGCTATGGCAGGGTTGCATTTT
CDR3aa: CASSLAMAGLHF

abundance: many
j_gene: TRBJ2-1
d_gene: TRBD2
v_gene: TRBV6-1
CDR3nt: TGTGCCAGCAGCGATGCCGGGACTAGCTACAATGAGCAGTTCTTC
CDR3aa: CASSDAGTSYNEQFF

abundance: many
j_gene: TRBJ2-7
d_gene: TRBD1
v_gene: TRBV2
CDR3nt: TGTGCCAGCAGTGAAATAAGGGGGCAGTACGAGCAGTACTTC
CDR3aa: CASSEIRGQYEQYF

abundance: many
j_gene: TRBJ2-2
d_gene: .
v_gene: TRBV2
CDR3nt: TGTGCCAGCAGTGACCCACTAGGGGAGCTGTTTTTT
CDR3aa: CASSDPLGELFF

abundance: .
j_gene: TRBJ2-1
d_gene: .
v_gene: TRBV30
CDR3nt: TGTGCCTGGAGTGTAGGGTTCTCTCGTAGTGAGCAGTTCTTC
CDR3aa: CAWSVGFSRSEQFF

abundance: many
j_gene: TRBJ2-1
d_gene: TRBD2
v_gene: TRBV27
CDR3nt: TGTGCCAGCAGCGATCCCTCCAGCGGGAGGTACAATGAGCAGTTCTTC
CDR3aa: CASSDPSSGRYNEQFF

abundance: few
j_gene: TRBJ2-4
d_gene: TRBD2
v_gene: TRBV30
CDR3nt: TGTGCCTGGAGTGTCCATAGACTAGCGGGGGAAAACATTCAGTACTTC
CDR3aa: CAWSVHRLAGENIQYF

abundance: many
j_gene: TRBJ1-5
d_gene: .
v_gene: TRBV3-1
CDR3nt: TGTGCCAGCAGCGAGGGAGGGGCCGGGCAGCCCCAGCATTTT
CDR3aa: CASSEGGAGQPQHF

abundance: few
j_gene: TRBJ2-1
d_gene: TRBD2
v_gene: TRBV10-2
CDR3nt: TGCGCCAGCAGTCGAGATAGCGGGTGGCCCTACAATGAGCAGTTCTTC
CDR3aa: CASSRDSGWPYNEQFF

abundance: .
j_gene: TRBJ2-5
d_gene: TRBD2
v_gene: TRBV19
CDR3nt: TGTGCCAGTAGTCCAGCGGGGCCAGAGACCCAGTACTTC
CDR3aa: CASSPAGPETQYF

abundance: many
j_gene: TRBJ2-7
d_gene: .
v_gene: TRBV11-3
CDR3nt: TGTGCCAGCAGCCCACCCCACAGGGTGGGAGAGCAGTACTTC
CDR3aa: CASSPPHRVGEQYF

abundance: few
j_gene: TRBJ2-7
d_gene: TRBD1
v_gene: TRBV11-2
CDR3nt: TGTGCCAGCAGCTTGACAGGGGAAGCGCGGAAGCAGTACTTC
CDR3aa: CASSLTGEARKQYF

abundance: many
j_gene: TRBJ1-1
d_gene: .
v_gene: TRBV30
CDR3nt: TGTGCCTGGCCTGAAGTCGGGGGCCAGTCGGTTGGTCTAAGTACTGAAGCTTTCTTT
CDR3aa: CAWPEVGGQSVGLSTEAFF

abundance: .
j_gene: TRBJ1-1
d_gene: .
v_gene: TRBV14
CDR3nt: TGTGCCAGCAGCCTCCAGGGGTGGAGAACTGAAGCTTTCTTT
CDR3aa: CASSLQGWRTEAFF